This passage covers 30 T cell receptor beta chains from one sample sequenced in a study of T cells in Graves' hyperthyroidism and ophthalmopathy. TCR beta CDR3 regions were amplified from RNA transcripts. Carried out on the TCR CDR3, a first-round RT-PCR used the HTBI primer set. MiXCR was run by TCRdb on the multiplex PCR reads, yielding one entry per CDR3 protein. The sample yields around 420,000 distinct CDR3 sequences, less than 20% seen once. The sample consisted of blood. These TCRs come from a woman between 18 and 29 years old with Graves' hyperthyroidism.

This clonotype was observed at least ten times. The V gene is TRBV11-1, the J gene TRBJ2-7, with a possible D match to TRBD1 (6 bases). The V gene lost 1 base and the J gene lost 3 bases, with 16 bases spanning the gap. Germline V gene lookup returns CDR1 SGHAT and CDR2 FQDESV (reference sequence). The CDR3 spans 16 residues. The CDR3 protein is CASSLEGDPVIYEQYF. The DNA of the CDR3 is TGTGCCAGCAGCTTAGAGGGGGACCCAGTAATCTACGAGCAGTACTTC.

This sequence joins TRBV24-1 and TRBJ2-3; 10 bases line up with TRBD1. The CDR3 is 15 residues long. Germline V gene sequence: CDR1 KGHDR, CDR2 SFDVKD. Trimming removed 3 bases from V and 5 bases from J; junction bases left unmatched: 4. The chain's CDR3 is CATSDGQGDGDTQYF. CDR3 in DNA: TGTGCCACCAGTGATGGACAGGGGGATGGAGATACGCAGTATTTT.

In DNA, the CDR3 is TGTGCCAGCAGTTACAGCGTAATCGGCGTCGGGGAGCTGTTTTTT. Encoded protein: CASSYSVIGVGELFF. The gene calls are TRBV6-2 or TRBV6-3 and TRBJ2-2; D is ambiguous. Trimming removed 2 bases from V and 7 bases from J, with 14 bases in between. Germline CDR1 and CDR2: MNHEY and SVGEGT. The CDR3 length is 15 residues.

The chain recombines TRBV28 with TRBJ2-1; the D gene is possibly TRBD2 (7 bases). The CDR3 extends over 16 amino acids. V lost 4 bases and J lost 3, with 16 bases in between. Germline CDR1 is MDHEN and CDR2 is SYDVKM. CDR3: CASSSAGASSYNEQFF. The CDR3 DNA reads as TGTGCCAGCAGTTCGGCGGGGGCTAGCAGCTACAATGAGCAGTTCTTC.

This chain joins TRBV10-3 and TRBJ2-3; TRBD1 aligns across 9 bases. Germline V gene data show CDR1 as ENHRY and CDR2 as SYGVKD. The CDR3 loop spans 14 amino acids. V lost 6 bases, J lost 2 bases, and 3 bases stayed unmatched. CDR3 protein: CAIRLQGATDTQYF. The DNA of the CDR3 is TGTGCCATCAGACTACAGGGGGCCACAGATACGCAGTATTTT.

CDR3 protein: CATSDSLLGNQPQHF. The CDR3 bases are TGTGCCACCAGTGATTCGCTTCTGGGCAATCAGCCCCAGCATTTT. The chain links TRBV24-1 to TRBJ1-5; D is ambiguous. In germline, CDR1 is KGHDR, CDR2 SFDVKD. The CDR3 is made up of 15 amino acids. Trimming removed 2 bases at V and 2 bases at J, with 9 bases between.

This clonotype has a count of ten or more. V gene TRBV7-6 combines with J gene TRBJ2-3, with TRBD1 matching 7 bases. V dropped 3 bases and J dropped 6; count of bases not matched to a gene: 6. The CDR3 is made up of 14 amino acids. Germline CDR1 SGHVS, CDR2 FNYEAQ. The DNA of the CDR3 is TGTGCCAGCAGCTTCTTCGACAGGGCGGATACGCAGTATTTT. It encodes CASSFFDRADTQYF.

The rearrangement uses TRBV24-1 and TRBJ2-5; D is possibly TRBD2 (5 bases). Germline CDR1 is KGHDR and CDR2 is SFDVKD. CDR3 length: 14 residues. The V and J ends lost 9 bases and 4 bases respectively, with 17 bases between them. DNA for the CDR3: TGTGCCACCTCAGCGGTGGTGTTTCGAGAGACCCAGTACTTC. Amino acid sequence: CATSAVVFRETQYF.

This clonotype was counted many times. The chain combines TRBV6-6 with TRBJ2-3; a possible D gene is TRBD1 (5 bases). Trimming shortened V by 2 bases and J by 2 bases, and 14 bases separated the two germline ends. Germline V gene data show CDR1 as MNHNY and CDR2 as SVGAGI (reference sequence). CDR3 size: 16 residues. The CDR3, as DNA: TGTGCCAGCAGTTACGTCTCTGCGACAGACACAGATACGCAGTATTTT. As protein: CASSYVSATDTDTQYF.

This clonotype was seen many times. The gene calls are TRBV6-1 and TRBJ2-7, with D tentatively TRBD1 or TRBD2 (5 bases each). This CDR3 contains 15 residues. From germline, CDR1 is MNHNS and CDR2 SASEGT. The V and J ends lost 1 base and 2 bases respectively, with 12 bases between them. The CDR3 DNA is TGTGCCAGCAGTGAAGGAGGGGCAACAACCTACGAGCAGTACTTC. This sequence encodes CASSEGGATTYEQYF.

This clonotype has only a few counts. V usage is TRBV15 and J usage is TRBJ1-2; D uncertain. This CDR3 has 13 residues. Trimming left V 5 bases short and J 3 bases short, with 10 bases between. Germline V gene sequence: CDR1 LNHNV, CDR2 YYDKDF (reference sequence). In DNA form, the CDR3 reads TGTGCCACCAGCCCGAGAGGGTACTATGGCTACACCTTC. It specifies CATSPRGYYGYTF.

The V gene is TRBV9, the J gene TRBJ2-1, with TRBD1 as a possible D gene (5 bases). The germline V gene has CDR1 SGDLS and CDR2 YYNGEE. The V and J ends lost 4 bases and 3 bases respectively, with 20 bases between them. This CDR3 has 17 residues. CDR3 coding DNA: TGTGCCAGCAGCCCTCGCGCTCGAAGGGGTTTCTACAATGAGCAGTTCTTC. This gives the protein CASSPRARRGFYNEQFF. The whole variable domain, remainder taken from reference TRBV9 and TRBJ2-1, is DSGVTQTPKHLITATGQRVTLRCSPRSGDLSVYWYQQSLDQGLQFLIQYYNGEERAKGNILERFSAQQFPDLHSELNLSSLELGDSALYFCASSPRARRGFYNEQFFGPGTRLTVL.

This clonotype has ten or more counts. The CDR3, as DNA: TGCAGTGCTAGAGGGGGCGGGGGGGAGTACAATGAGCAGTTCTTC. Translation gives CSARGGGGEYNEQFF. This chain links TRBV20-1 with TRBJ2-1; TRBD2 matches at 9 bases. The CDR3 loop spans 15 amino acids. The V gene end was trimmed by 1 base and the J gene end by 4 bases; junction bases not matched to a gene: 5. CDR1 and CDR2 (germline): DFQATT, SNEGSKA (reference sequence).

The V gene is TRBV6-1, the J gene TRBJ1-5; D uncertain. Germline CDR1 is MNHNS and CDR2 is SASEGT. CDR3 length equals 15 residues. V lost 4 bases, J lost 5 bases, and 15 bases lay in between. The CDR3: CASSVSAVGDQPQHF. The CDR3 DNA reads TGTGCCAGCAGTGTGTCAGCGGTTGGAGATCAGCCCCAGCATTTT.

This clonotype was seen at least ten times. This rearrangement joins TRBV9 to TRBJ2-3; TRBD1 agrees at 7 bases. CDR1 and CDR2 (germline): SGDLS, YYNGEE. V gave up 5 bases and J gave up 1 base; unmatched junction bases: 7. This CDR3 is built from 15 residues. CDR3 protein: CASRASQGGTDTQYF. The CDR3 DNA is TGTGCCAGCAGGGCATCCCAGGGGGGCACAGATACGCAGTATTTT.

This clonotype was counted between two and nine times. Because the CDR3 is missing its conserved closing phenylalanine or tryptophan, this is likely a read error. The V gene is TRBV30, the J gene TRBJ2-5, with 10 positions matching TRBD2. The CDR3 is 13 amino acids. The germline CDR1 and CDR2 sequences are GTSNPN and SVGIG (reference sequence). V lost 7 bases to trimming and J lost 3 bases; unmatched junction nucleotides: 5. The CDR3 region has the DNA TGTGCCTCCTATCTAGCGGGGGAAGAGACCCAGTACCTC. This translates into CASYLAGEETQYL.

The V call is TRBV7-3, the J call TRBJ2-1; TRBD2 matches at 14 bases. V gave up 5 bases and J gave up 7 bases; unmatched junction bases: 10. Germline CDR1 is SGHTA and CDR2 is FQGTGA. The CDR3 has 17 residues. The CDR3 protein is CASSPPGTSGSSNEQFF. CDR3 sequence (DNA): TGTGCCAGCAGCCCTCCTGGGACTAGCGGGAGTTCAAATGAGCAGTTCTTC.

The table lists this clonotype with many counts. This chain joins TRBV6-1 and TRBJ1-5; TRBD1 is a possible D gene (6 bases). Germline CDR1 and CDR2: MNHNS and SASEGT. The CDR3 runs to 15 residues. V dropped 6 bases and J dropped 0 bases, with 12 bases sitting between them. The CDR3 DNA follows: TGTGCCAGCAGCCCGGGACAACCTAGCAATCAGCCCCAGCATTTT. It is translated as CASSPGQPSNQPQHF.

In this sample, this clonotype turned up many times. The chain combines TRBV7-8 with TRBJ2-7; 7 bases line up with TRBD2. The CDR3 consists of 15 residues. Germline assignment: CDR1 SGHVS and CDR2 FQNEAQ. The ends lost 5 bases at V and 2 bases at J; junction bases unmatched: 9. CDR3 amino acids: CASSLGSGTTYEQYF. CDR3 sequence (DNA): TGTGCCAGCAGCCTAGGGAGCGGGACCACCTACGAGCAGTACTTC.

This clonotype came up many times. V gene TRBV5-1 combines with J gene TRBJ2-7, with a weak D call TRBD2 (6 bases). This CDR3 is built from 14 residues. The germline gives CDR1 SGHRS, CDR2 YFSETQ. V was pared by 1 base and J by 3 bases, with 11 bases between. As DNA, the CDR3 is TGCGCCAGCAGCTTGATGCCGGGAGACTACGAGCAGTACTTC. Encoded protein: CASSLMPGDYEQYF.

There are many counts of this clonotype. The chain employs TRBV6-1 and TRBJ2-3, with 10 bases aligning to TRBD2. Per the germline V gene, CDR1 is MNHNS and CDR2 is SASEGT. This CDR3 has 15 amino acids. V was clipped by 4 bases and J by 7 bases; unmatched bases: 8. In DNA, the CDR3 is TGTGCCAGCAGTGCTTCTAGCGGGGGTTTGAATACGCAGTATTTT. This translates into CASSASSGGLNTQYF.

The sample holds many counts of this clonotype. The chain is built from TRBV29-1 and TRBJ2-1; 13 nucleotides align to TRBD2. This CDR3 spans 16 amino acids. Per the germline V gene, CDR1 is SQVTM and CDR2 is ANQGSEA. The ends lost 5 bases at V and 10 bases at J; junction bases unmatched: 14. The CDR3 bases are TGCAGCGTTCTCCCCGCTGGACTAGCGGGAGAGGGAGAGCAGTTCTTC. Amino acid sequence: CSVLPAGLAGEGEQFF.

This clonotype was picked up many times. J is TRBJ2-1 and V is TRBV5-6; a weak D match, TRBD1 (6 bases). This CDR3 has 15 amino acids. V lost 1 base, J lost 3 bases, and 11 bases lay in between. Germline-derived CDR1 and CDR2 are SGHDT and YYEEEE. The CDR3 protein is CASSLRGTVYNEQFF. CDR3 bases: TGTGCCAGCAGCTTGAGGGGGACGGTCTACAATGAGCAGTTCTTC.

This clonotype was recorded at least ten times. The V call is TRBV6-2 or TRBV6-3, the J call TRBJ1-4; unclear D gene. The CDR3 is 14 residues long. Germline V gene sequence: CDR1 MNHEY, CDR2 SVGEGT. Trimming removed 6 bases at V and 7 bases at J, with 15 bases between. CDR3 nucleotide sequence: TGTGCCAGCAGACCTCGGGCAGTCGGTGAAAAACTGTTTTTT. Its protein is CASRPRAVGEKLFF.

DNA of the CDR3: TGCGCCAGCAGCTTCCTACTAGCGGGAGGCAGCGGGGCTGAGCAGTTCTTC. This translates into CASSFLLAGGSGAEQFF. The rearrangement uses TRBV5-1 and TRBJ2-1; 12 bases are shared with TRBD2. Germline loops: CDR1 SGHRS, CDR2 YFSETQ. The CDR3 totals 17 residues. With 2 bases clipped from V and 9 bases from J, the junction kept 12 bases outside the gene matches.

This sequence joins TRBV14 and TRBJ2-6, with D maybe TRBD1 (5 bases). V lost 3 bases and J 1 base, leaving 13 bases between the germline ends. The CDR3 totals 17 residues. The germline V gene encodes CDR1 SGHDN and CDR2 FVKESK. Here the CDR3 DNA reads TGTGCCAGCAGCCAGAAAAGTCGACAGTCTGGGGCCAACGTCCTGACTTTC. Translated, it gives CASSQKSRQSGANVLTF.

This clonotype was seen many times. The chain joins TRBV12-3 or TRBV12-4 to TRBJ2-7, with TRBD2 matching over 14 bases. J gave up 5 bases and V 8 bases, and 5 bases lay outside the gene matches. This CDR3 has 14 residues. DNA for the CDR3: TGTGCCAGCGGGACTAGCGGGAGTGCCCACGAGCAGTACTTC. This sequence encodes CASGTSGSAHEQYF.

The V gene is TRBV12-3 or TRBV12-4, the J gene TRBJ1-2; no clear D gene. Trimming took 7 bases from V and 1 from J, leaving 25 bases between them. CDR3 length equals 18 residues. The CDR3 sequence is CASNNIPGRLLLNYGYTF. DNA of the CDR3: TGTGCCAGCAATAACATCCCCGGACGGCTCCTCCTTAACTATGGCTACACCTTC.

This clonotype was found many times. The genes are TRBV27 and TRBJ1-5; D gene ambiguous. The V and J ends lost 4 bases and 0 bases respectively, with 10 bases between them. CDR3 size: 15 residues. Germline V gene data show CDR1 as MNHEY and CDR2 as SMNVEV (reference sequence). CDR3 amino acids: CASSSSIYSNQPQHF. As DNA, the CDR3 is TGTGCCAGCAGTTCTTCCATATATAGCAATCAGCCCCAGCATTTT.

About this clonotype itself: This may come from a read error, since a much larger clone is one base off. V is TRBV12-3 or TRBV12-4 and J is TRBJ2-1; D might be TRBD1 or TRBD2, each matching 5 bases. The CDR3 has 14 residues. CDR3 nucleotide sequence: TGTGCCAGCAGTTCCCCCGGGCCGAGGGGTGAGCAGCTCTTC. Its protein product is CASSSPGPRGEQLF.